A single sample gave rise to the 18 T cell receptor beta chains below, sequenced in a study of molecular identifiers for immune sequencing clone quantification. TCRdb ran MiXCR on the PCR reads and lists one entry per CDR3 protein. This table holds under 650,000 distinct CDR3 sequences, about 20% found once. Sequenced input: naive CD8+ T cells from blood, with Jurkat cell RNA spiked in. Subset: FACS-sorted CD8+CD4-CCR7+CD45RA+ naive T cells. The receptor set was obtained from a human donor in good health. Some libraries in this study had Jurkat cell RNA spiked in.

This clonotype was counted at least ten times. CDR3 sequence (DNA): TGCAGTGCTAGGCTAGCCGTAGAAAATGAGCAGTTCTTC. It codes for CSARLAVENEQFF. The chain combines TRBV20-1 with TRBJ2-1, with D perhaps TRBD2 (5 bases). The V gene's germline CDR1 is DFQATT and CDR2 SNEGSKA (reference sequence). CDR3 length equals 13 residues. V lost 3 bases and J 7 bases, leaving 13 bases between the germline ends.

The rearrangement uses TRBV2 and TRBJ2-7; D unresolved. V dropped 1 base and J dropped 3 bases, with 13 bases sitting between them. The length of the CDR3 is 15 residues. Germline CDR1 and CDR2: SNHLY and FYNNEI. CDR3 sequence (DNA): TGTGCCAGCAGTGAAGATATTGTGGGGAACTACGAGCAGTACTTC. Amino acid sequence: CASSEDIVGNYEQYF.

This clonotype was recorded many times. The chain links TRBV19 to TRBJ2-3, with TRBD2 identical over 8 bases. Looked up from germline, CDR1 is LNHDA and CDR2 is SQIVND (reference sequence). CDR3 length: 15 amino acids. Trimming cost V 3 bases and J 3 bases; bases outside gene matches: 5. CDR3 region: CASSIRGGPTDTQYF. In DNA, the CDR3 is TGTGCCAGTAGTATCCGGGGGGGGCCGACAGATACGCAGTATTTT.

The J gene is TRBJ2-7, the V gene TRBV9; 7 bases agree with TRBD1. The V gene end was trimmed by 3 bases and the J gene end by 5 bases; junction bases not matched to a gene: 8. The CDR3 extends over 14 amino acids. Germline V gene lookup returns CDR1 SGDLS and CDR2 YYNGEE. The CDR3 bases are TGTGCCAGCAGCGACGCAGGGGGTGACCACGAGCAGTACTTC. This gives the protein CASSDAGGDHEQYF.

There are a few counts of this clonotype. The germline gene is not matched at one end of the junction; a read error may be the cause. The rearrangement links TRBV27 to TRBJ2-7; a possible D gene is TRBD2 (6 bases). CDR3 length: 14 amino acids. Germline V gene lookup returns CDR1 MNHEY and CDR2 SMNVEV (reference sequence). CDR3 region: CASSTSSGSGERYF. In DNA, the CDR3 is TGTGCCAGCAGTACCTCATCGGGGTCGGGGGAGCGGTACTTC.

This clonotype showed up many times. J is TRBJ2-7 and V is TRBV6-6; TRBD1 agrees at 9 bases. The CDR3 has 18 amino acids. V shed 5 bases and J 0 bases; nucleotides not matched to a gene: 14. Germline CDR1 MNHNY, CDR2 SVGAGI (reference sequence). The CDR3 loop reads CASSPGGQGSFSSYEQYF. The CDR3 DNA reads as TGTGCCAGCAGTCCTGGGGGACAGGGTAGTTTTAGCTCCTACGAGCAGTACTTC.

Remarks on this clonotype: Given a much more abundant clone one base away, this may be a read error. This sequence joins TRBV12-3 or TRBV12-4 and TRBJ1-2; D is unclear. The germline V and J ends were trimmed by 5 bases and 2 bases, with 9 bases remaining between them. The CDR3 spans 13 residues. CDR3 protein: CASSLTKNYGYTF. In DNA, the CDR3 is TGTGCCAGCAGTCTCACGAAGAACTATGGCTACACCTTC.

In this sample, this clonotype turned up many times. The rearrangement joins TRBV5-1 to TRBJ2-1; unclear D gene. The CDR3 loop spans 14 amino acids. Trimming shortened V by 0 bases and J by 5 bases, and 9 bases separated the two germline ends. Germline V gene lookup returns CDR1 SGHRS and CDR2 YFSETQ. CDR3 nucleotide sequence: TGCGCCAGCAGCTTGGTTGACGGTGACAATGAGCAGTTCTTC. This translates into CASSLVDGDNEQFF.

V and J are TRBV4-1 and TRBJ2-7, with TRBD1 as a possible D gene (5 bases). Deletions cut 2 bases from V and 4 bases from J, with 9 bases between. CDR3 length: 13 residues. Germline-derived CDR1 and CDR2 are MGHRA and YSYEKL. CDR3 DNA sequence: TGCGCCAGCAGCCAACAGGGAAGGTACGAGCAGTACTTC. Its translation: CASSQQGRYEQYF.

Turning to this clonotype: A much larger clone is a single base away; this may be a read error. The chain links TRBV3-1 to TRBJ2-7; TRBD1 matches 8 bases. This CDR3 comprises 16 residues. The V gene's germline CDR1 is LGHDT and CDR2 YNNKEL (reference sequence). CDR3 nucleotides: TGTGCCAGCAGCCACCTAGGTGGCAGGGGGCTATCCGAGTGGCACTTC. Translation: CASSHLGGRGLSEWHF.

This clonotype has a single count. A junction end diverges from the germline sequence, so it may reflect a read error. The chain recombines TRBV7-6 with TRBJ2-7; no reliable D call. The CDR3 extends over 13 amino acids. The germline CDR1 and CDR2 sequences are SGHVS and FNYEAQ. The CDR3 nucleotides are TGTGCCAGCAGCTTAGTCGGGTCCGGCGAGCAGTGCTTC. Amino acids: CASSLVGSGEQCF.

Concerning this clonotype: One base away lies a much larger clone, so this may be a sequencing read error. The chain couples TRBV28 to TRBJ2-7, with D possibly being TRBD2 (7 bases). Germline CDR1 MDHEN, CDR2 SYDVKM. CDR3 length: 13 residues. DNA for the CDR3: TGTGCCAGCAATCGCAGGGGAGGGTACGAGCAGCACTTC. Translating gives CASNRRGGYEQHF.

This clonotype occurred a few times. This rearrangement joins TRBV12-3 or TRBV12-4 to TRBJ1-5, with D maybe TRBD1 (6 bases). V lost 6 bases and J lost 1, with 13 bases in between. The CDR3 is 15 residues long. The CDR3 nucleotides read TGTGCCAGCAGCAGCAGCGGGGGCAGCAATCAGCCCCAGCATTTT. It yields the protein CASSSSGGSNQPQHF.

This clonotype was recorded many times. The chain carries TRBV6-2 or TRBV6-3 and TRBJ1-1; 7 bases fit TRBD1. The J segment lost 6 bases and the V segment lost 5 bases, leaving 9 bases of the junction unmatched. Germline V gene sequence: CDR1 MNHEY, CDR2 SVGEGT. CDR3 size: 14 residues. CDR3 nucleotides: TGTGCCAGCAGTACACTCACAGGGGAGGCTGAAGCTTTCTTT. As protein: CASSTLTGEAEAFF.

The table lists this clonotype with many counts. The V call is TRBV6-2 or TRBV6-3, the J call TRBJ2-3; D unclear. The V and J ends lost 5 bases and 2 bases respectively, with 2 bases between them. This CDR3 is 11 amino acids long. From germline, CDR1 is MNHEY and CDR2 SVGEGT. CDR3 in DNA: TGTGCCAGCAGTATCACAGATACGCAGTATTTT. It encodes CASSITDTQYF.

In this sample, this clonotype turned up many times. J is TRBJ2-5 and V is TRBV19; tentatively, D is TRBD1 or TRBD2 (5 bases each). Trimming took 6 bases from V and 3 from J, leaving 23 bases between them. CDR1 and CDR2 (germline): LNHDA, SQIVND (reference sequence). The CDR3 has 17 residues. CDR3 amino acids: CASSPFSGPPNEETQYF. The CDR3 DNA is TGTGCCAGTAGCCCCTTCTCGGGACCTCCCAATGAAGAGACCCAGTACTTC.

This clonotype was seen a few times. The rearrangement uses TRBV25-1 and TRBJ2-2, with 8 bases identical to TRBD2. This CDR3 is built from 16 residues. With 3 bases clipped from V and 0 bases from J, the junction kept 3 bases outside the gene matches. The germline gives CDR1 MGHDK, CDR2 SYGVNS. The CDR3 is CASSDISGTNTGELFF. The CDR3 DNA reads as TGTGCCAGCAGTGATATTAGCGGGACGAACACCGGGGAGCTGTTTTTT.

Ten or more counts support this clonotype. J is TRBJ2-7 and V is TRBV5-1, with D maybe TRBD1 (6 bases). Germline values: CDR1 SGHRS, CDR2 YFSETQ. V was trimmed by 5 bases and J by 2 bases, leaving 11 bases between them. The CDR3 is made up of 13 amino acids. The CDR3 loop reads CASSYEGAYEQYF. The CDR3, as DNA: TGCGCCAGCAGTTATGAGGGGGCCTACGAGCAGTACTTC.